The 31 T cell receptor beta chains below come from one sample, sequenced in a study of long-term antiretroviral therapy in people with HIV. Run at survey level, the immunoSEQ assay was version v3.0. Some clones are missing from TCRdb's copy, which holds only in-frame ones; the method was immunoSEQ multiplex PCR. Found here are tens of thousands of clones, approximately 80% of them singletons; the top ten hold 3% to 4%. The source was unsorted PBMCs, collected 1.9 years after starting antiretroviral therapy. The source is a woman aged 45-65 years with HIV.

The chain couples TRBV29-1 to TRBJ2-5; no clear D. CDR1 is SQVTM, CDR2 ANQGSEA, per germline. Trimming removed 4 bases from V and 5 bases from J, with 17 bases in between. This CDR3 has 14 amino acids. The CDR3 is CSVARPGSGETQYF. CDR3 bases: TGCAGCGTTGCCAGGCCCGGCAGTGGGGAGACCCAGTACTTC.

This clone was counted a single time. This rearrangement joins TRBV15 to TRBJ1-5; D is unclear. Trimming pared 5 bases from V and 0 bases from J, leaving 17 bases between. Germline V lookup: CDR1 LNHNV, CDR2 YYDKDF (reference sequence). This CDR3 contains 17 residues. CDR3: CATSANTKGYSNQPQHF. The CDR3 DNA follows: TGTGCCACCAGCGCGAACACGAAAGGATATAGCAATCAGCCCCAGCATTTT.

This chain joins TRBV6-6 and TRBJ1-5; D may be TRBD1 (6 bases). Germline lookup yields CDR1 MNHNY and CDR2 SVGAGI (reference sequence). Between the trimmed V and J ends, which lost 2 bases and 2 bases, there was a span of 13 bases. The CDR3 runs 16 residues. As DNA, the CDR3 is TGTGCCAGCAGTTACCCGCGGGAGGGGGGCAATCAGCCCCAGCATTTT. Its translation is CASSYPREGGNQPQHF.

The V gene is TRBV4-3, the J gene TRBJ2-6; D is unresolved. This CDR3 spans 18 amino acids. V was clipped by 1 base and J by 0 bases, with 13 bases between them. Germline V gene lookup returns CDR1 LGHNA and CDR2 YSLEER. The DNA of the CDR3 is TGCGCCAGCAGCCAAGGAACGGGTTTGGGCTCTGGGGCCAACGTCCTGACTTTC. It is translated as CASSQGTGLGSGANVLTF.

The chain joins TRBV6-1 to TRBJ1-1; TRBD1 is a possible D gene (5 bases). The V gene's germline CDR1 is MNHNS and CDR2 SASEGT. V was trimmed by 1 base and J by 10 bases, leaving 13 bases between them. CDR3 length: 13 amino acids. The CDR3 protein is CASSEESGFGAFF. The CDR3 region has the DNA TGTGCCAGCAGTGAAGAGTCAGGGTTCGGAGCTTTCTTT.

The chain recombines TRBV7-3 with TRBJ2-5, with 9 bases aligning to TRBD1. Germline V gene lookup returns CDR1 SGHTA and CDR2 FQGTGA. The V gene end was trimmed by 2 bases and the J gene end by 4 bases; junction bases not matched to a gene: 5. This CDR3 is 15 amino acids long. The chain's CDR3 is CASSLGTGRSETQYF. In DNA form, the CDR3 reads TGTGCCAGCAGCTTAGGGACAGGGCGGTCAGAGACCCAGTACTTC.

This CDR3 is CASRTVAGGDCTDTQYF. CDR3 bases: TGTGCAAGTCGTACCGTAGCGGGGGGAGATTGCACAGATACGCAGTATTTT. The gene calls are TRBV12-2 and TRBJ2-3; the tabulated D call, TRBD2, remains unverified against the DNA. TRBV12-2 is recorded as a pseudogene. This CDR3 is built from 17 residues.

The chain joins TRBV27 to TRBJ2-7; D gene unclear. V was trimmed by 2 bases and J by 4 bases, leaving 12 bases between them. This CDR3 is built from 14 residues. In germline, CDR1 is MNHEY, CDR2 SMNVEV (reference sequence). CDR3 region: CASSLGFPVYEQYF. CDR3 DNA: TGTGCCAGCAGTTTAGGATTCCCCGTGTACGAGCAGTACTTC.

V gene TRBV4-2 combines with J gene TRBJ2-1; 10 bases are shared with TRBD2. The J segment lost 5 bases and the V segment lost 1 base, leaving 8 bases of the junction unmatched. The CDR3 runs 17 residues. Germline V lookup: CDR1 LGHNA, CDR2 YNFKEQ. This CDR3 reads CASSQGRAGGPDNEQFF. CDR3 sequence (DNA): TGTGCCAGCAGCCAAGGTAGAGCGGGGGGGCCGGACAATGAGCAGTTCTTC.

This clone was seen only a few times. The V gene is TRBV6-7, the J gene TRBJ2-7, with TRBD2 matching 7 bases. TRBV6-7 is recorded as an ORF, its role being uncertain. The CDR3 is 18 amino acids. V shed 4 bases and J 6 bases; nucleotides not matched to a gene: 21. CDR3 sequence: CASSSSVGDYLEAGEQYF. DNA of the CDR3: TGTGCCAGCAGTTCCAGTGTAGGGGACTACCTTGAAGCGGGCGAGCAGTACTTC.

The chain combines TRBV7-9 with TRBJ1-6; tentatively, D is TRBD1 (6 bases). The CDR3 has 15 amino acids. V lost 4 bases to trimming and J lost 3 bases, with 10 bases between them. CDR1 and CDR2 (germline): SEHNR, FQNEAQ (reference sequence). CDR3 residues: CASSSGTIYNSPLHF. The CDR3 nucleotides are TGTGCCAGCAGCTCCGGGACAATCTATAATTCACCCCTCCACTTT.

V and J are TRBV9 and TRBJ2-1, with 8 bases identical to TRBD2. The ends lost 0 bases at V and 1 base at J; junction bases unmatched: 6. The CDR3 length is 17 residues. Germline CDR1 SGDLS, CDR2 YYNGEE. The DNA of the CDR3 is TGTGCCAGCAGCGTAGATGGGCGGGGGGCTTCCTACAATGAGCAGTTCTTC. It codes for CASSVDGRGASYNEQFF.

The rearrangement joins TRBV29-1 to TRBJ2-7; D may be TRBD2 (5 bases). The CDR3 has 15 amino acids. The ends were cut back, 6 bases at V and 2 bases at J, with 20 bases in the middle. CDR1 and CDR2 (germline): SQVTM, ANQGSEA. This chain's CDR3 is CSVVDPEGLTYEQYF. CDR3 nucleotide sequence: TGCAGCGTCGTGGACCCAGAGGGCCTGACCTACGAGCAGTACTTC.

The V gene is TRBV9, the J gene TRBJ1-1; D not certain. V was shortened by 0 bases and J by 2 bases, with 2 bases between the two germline ends. The germline V gene encodes CDR1 SGDLS and CDR2 YYNGEE. The CDR3 contains 12 residues. The CDR3 DNA reads as TGTGCCAGCAGCGTAGTCAACACTGAAGCTTTCTTT. Protein product: CASSVVNTEAFF.

The genes are TRBV7-2 and TRBJ2-4; D call uncertain. V was shortened by 4 bases and J by 2 bases, with 12 bases between the two germline ends. The CDR3 length is 15 residues. The germline gives CDR1 SGHTA, CDR2 FQGNSA. DNA for the CDR3: TGTGCCAGCAGCTCCCCGGGCGTGACCAAAAACATTCAGTACTTC. It yields the protein CASSSPGVTKNIQYF.

The J gene is TRBJ2-3, the V gene TRBV5-4; D tentatively reads TRBD1 or TRBD2 (5 bases each). The CDR3 sequence is 15 residues long. CDR1 SGHNT and CDR2 YYREEE come from the germline V gene (reference sequence). Trimming pared 4 bases from V and 5 bases from J, leaving 17 bases between. The CDR3 region is CASSPGRLAGDTQYF. The CDR3 nucleotides read TGTGCCAGCAGCCCGGGGCGGCTAGCCGGAGATACGCAGTATTTT.

The chain links TRBV6-1 to TRBJ1-2; no clear D. Germline V gene data show CDR1 as MNHNS and CDR2 as SASEGT. The CDR3 is made up of 11 amino acids. The germline V and J ends were trimmed by 5 bases and 0 bases, with 1 base remaining between them. The CDR3 spells CASSSNYGYTF. DNA of the CDR3: TGTGCCAGCAGTTCTAACTATGGCTACACCTTC.

This chain connects TRBV7-9 to TRBJ2-5; TRBD2 matches at 11 bases. Germline assignment: CDR1 SEHNR and CDR2 FQNEAQ (reference sequence). This CDR3 is 16 amino acids long. J was trimmed by 5 bases and V by 2 bases; bases with no gene match: 7. The CDR3, as DNA: TGTGCCAGCAGCTTAAGTAGCGGGGGGGCCTTGGAGACCCAGTACTTC. This translates into CASSLSSGGALETQYF.

The chain combines TRBV10-3 with TRBJ2-1; 7 bases are a match to TRBD2. V trimming: 11 bases; J trimming: 7 bases; junction bases outside the gene matches: 2. Looked up from germline, CDR1 is ENHRY and CDR2 is SYGVKD. The CDR3 totals 10 residues. In nucleotides, the CDR3 is TGTGCCTGCGGGAGAAATGAGCAGTTCTTC. Protein: CACGRNEQFF.

The CDR3 DNA follows: TGTGCCTGGAGTCGGGGGTACGAGCAGTACTTC. Protein product: CAWSRGYEQYF. The chain is built from TRBV30 and TRBJ2-7, with TRBD2 as a possible D gene (6 bases). The germline V gene has CDR1 GTSNPN and CDR2 SVGIG (reference sequence). The CDR3 contains 11 residues. Trimming left V 2 bases short and J 4 bases short, with 6 bases between.

The J gene is TRBJ2-7, the V gene TRBV5-6; the D gene could be TRBD1 or TRBD2 (5 bases each). This CDR3 is built from 16 residues. Germline CDR1 and CDR2: SGHDT and YYEEEE. The germline V and J ends were trimmed by 5 bases and 2 bases, with 20 bases remaining between them. For the CDR3, the DNA is TGTGCCAGCAGTCATACACGGGGCAGGAGCACCTACGAGCAGTACTTC. It codes for CASSHTRGRSTYEQYF.

This clone was observed once. The rearrangement uses TRBV15 and TRBJ1-4; maybe TRBD1 (6 bases). V lost 1 base to trimming and J lost 4 bases, with 16 bases between them. This CDR3 comprises 17 residues. Germline CDR1 is LNHNV and CDR2 is YYDKDF (reference sequence). The CDR3, as DNA: TGTGCCACCAGCAGAGTTGAGGGGGGCTGGAATAATGAAAAACTGTTTTTT. As protein: CATSRVEGGWNNEKLFF.

The chain couples TRBV9 to TRBJ2-3, with D perhaps matching TRBD2 (6 bases). This CDR3 contains 17 residues. Germline V gene lookup returns CDR1 SGDLS and CDR2 YYNGEE. Trimming stripped 0 bases from V and 8 bases from J, with 22 bases between. The CDR3 DNA follows: TGTGCCAGCAGCGTAGCGGGCTGGGACTCCGCCCCCGTTACGCAGTATTTT. Its translation is CASSVAGWDSAPVTQYF.

CDR3: CASRENRGRRNTEAFF. CDR3 in DNA: TGTGCCAGCAGGGAAAACAGGGGAAGGAGGAACACTGAAGCTTTCTTT. This chain links TRBV28 with TRBJ1-1, with TRBD1 identical over 7 bases. The CDR3 has 16 residues. Trimming removed 6 bases from V and 1 base from J; junction bases left unmatched: 11. Germline V gene lookup returns CDR1 MDHEN and CDR2 SYDVKM.

The chain uses TRBV10-3 and TRBJ2-5; 9 bases line up with TRBD1. Trimming removed 5 bases from V and 4 bases from J; junction bases left unmatched: 5. The germline CDR1 and CDR2 sequences are ENHRY and SYGVKD. The CDR3 sequence is 14 residues long. The CDR3, as DNA: TGTGCCATCAGTCGACAGGGGGAAGGAGAGACCCAGTACTTC. Amino acid sequence: CAISRQGEGETQYF.

This chain joins TRBV9 and TRBJ1-4; no clear D gene. Germline V lookup: CDR1 SGDLS, CDR2 YYNGEE. The CDR3 has 16 residues. Trimming took 0 bases from V and 0 from J, leaving 9 bases between them. CDR3 sequence (DNA): TGTGCCAGCAGCGTAGTGCCGCGTGCAACTAATGAAAAACTGTTTTTT. Its protein is CASSVVPRATNEKLFF.

The V gene is TRBV4-2, the J gene TRBJ1-4; D may be TRBD1 (5 bases). CDR1 and CDR2 from the germline V gene are LGHNA and YNFKEQ. The length of the CDR3 is 16 residues. The V and J ends lost 1 base and 6 bases respectively, with 15 bases between them. CDR3 coding DNA: TGTGCCAGCAGCCAAGGAGACGCAGGGTTATATGAAAAACTGTTTTTT. It specifies CASSQGDAGLYEKLFF.

The chain has TRBV4-3 and TRBJ2-3; D may be TRBD2 (6 bases). Germline assignment: CDR1 LGHNA and CDR2 YSLEER. The V end was cut by 4 bases, the J end by 1 base, with 18 bases between. CDR3 length: 17 amino acids. CDR3 amino acids: CASSPPRPAGRTDTQYF. The DNA for the CDR3 is TGCGCCAGCAGCCCCCCCCGGCCAGCGGGCCGCACAGATACGCAGTATTTT.

The V and J genes are TRBV6-5 and TRBJ2-7; 7 bases are shared with TRBD1. Germline V lookup: CDR1 MNHEY, CDR2 SVGAGI. There are 13 residues in the CDR3. V lost 2 bases to trimming and J lost 7 bases; unmatched junction nucleotides: 5. CDR3 nucleotide sequence: TGTGCCAGCAGTTACCCTCAGGACAGGGAGCAGTACTTC. Protein: CASSYPQDREQYF.

This sequence joins TRBV18 and TRBJ1-1, with TRBD1 matching over 8 bases. Losses at the gene ends were 3 bases for V and 6 bases for J; bases not matched to a gene: 3. The germline V gene has CDR1 KGHSH and CDR2 LQKENI. The CDR3 has 13 residues. CDR3 nucleotides: TGTGCCAGCTCACCGACAGGGGACGCTGAAGCTTTCTTT. Encoded protein: CASSPTGDAEAFF.

The chain carries TRBV10-3 and TRBJ2-7, with TRBD1 identical over 8 bases. Germline trimming cut 4 bases from V and 6 bases from J; bases unmatched to any gene: 5. The CDR3 totals 13 residues. The V gene's germline CDR1 is ENHRY and CDR2 SYGVKD. The CDR3 region is CAISGTGLAEQYF. Written as DNA, the CDR3 is TGTGCCATCAGTGGGACAGGGTTAGCCGAGCAGTACTTC.